The clone carrying this TCR beta chain showed up many times. Its specificity is not known. Unique molecular identifiers were incorporated into the prepared TCRbeta library. One entry per CDR3 protein, called by TCRdb with MiXCR from the PCR reads. The sample contains about 150,000 distinct CDR3 sequences, over 8.5% of which appear only once. This record belongs to a study of T-cell reconstitution after alpha-beta-depleted transplantation in children. Study-wide findings and caveats: T-cell numbers and diversity, one year after transplant, stemmed largely from T cells that were newly produced. Some patients owed their high day-60 TCRbeta diversity to surviving recipient T cells and thymic progenitors. Alpha-beta T cells about two months after transplant reportedly derived from several hundred expanded graft clones.

CDR3 length: 16 residues. V dropped 3 bases and J dropped 5; count of bases not matched to a gene: 10. The germline gives CDR1 SEHNR, CDR2 FQNEAQ (reference sequence). The receptor's source is a boy aged 2 to 10 with acute myeloid leukemia, due to receive a stem cell transplant. The V call is TRBV7-9, the J call TRBJ2-5; 9 nucleotides line up with TRBD2. The sequences come from PBMCs, collected before TCRalphabeta/CD19-depleted stem cell transplant. The CDR3: CASSFLIAGAGETQYF. The CDR3 bases are TGTGCCAGCAGCTTCCTCATAGCGGGAGCGGGTGAGACCCAGTACTTC.